These 18 T cell receptor beta chains came from one sample sequenced in a study of spatial heterogeneity in lung cancer. Study-level results: Tumor mutation counts were tracked by expanded intratumoral alpha and beta TCR counts.

What these receptors recognize is not known. TCRdb processed the 5' RACE reads anew with MiXCR; each CDR3 protein has one entry. Of 4,200 or so distinct CDR3 sequences in the sample, 6.5% to 10% were seen once. The time point was: sample taken at primary tumor resection. This material consisted of lung tumor tissue, taken at surgery. These receptor sequences come from a male donor with early-stage non-small cell lung cancer.

This clonotype is judged medium-sized. The CDR3 DNA reads as TGCGCCAGCAGCCTGGCGGGCGGTTCCCGTTCACCCCTCCACTTT. The encoded protein is CASSLAGGSRSPLHF. The V call is TRBV5-1, the J call TRBJ1-6; D ambiguous. V lost 4 bases, J lost 9 bases, and 17 bases lay in between. Germline CDR1 SGHRS, CDR2 YFSETQ. The CDR3 has 15 amino acids.

This clonotype has only a few counts. The chain combines TRBV6-5 with TRBJ2-7; 8 nucleotides match TRBD1. This CDR3 region has 14 residues. Germline CDR1 is MNHEY and CDR2 is SVGAGI. The ends lost 6 bases at V and 6 bases at J; junction bases unmatched: 10. This CDR3 reads CASSASAGGSEQYF. CDR3 DNA sequence: TGTGCCAGCAGCGCTTCGGCAGGGGGCAGCGAGCAGTACTTC.

This chain connects TRBV18 to TRBJ2-5; 8 bases agree with TRBD1. The CDR3 is 13 amino acids. CDR1 is KGHSH, CDR2 LQKENI, per germline. After removal of 4 bases from V and 4 bases from J, the junction contained 2 bases not matched to a gene. In DNA form, the CDR3 reads TGTGCCAGCTCACGGACAGGGACAGAGACCCAGTACTTC. This sequence encodes CASSRTGTETQYF.

By proportion, this clonotype is medium-sized. The chain has TRBV29-1 and TRBJ2-5; 8 bases line up with TRBD1. CDR1 and CDR2 from the germline V gene are SQVTM and ANQGSEA. The CDR3 length is 14 residues. V lost 0 bases, J lost 5 bases, and 5 bases stayed unmatched. Written as DNA, the CDR3 is TGCAGCGTTGAAGATCGGACAGGGAGGGAGACCCAGTACTTC. Protein: CSVEDRTGRETQYF.

This clonotype qualifies as medium-sized. V gene TRBV4-2 combines with J gene TRBJ2-3; 8 positions agree with TRBD2. The length of the CDR3 is 14 residues. With 4 bases clipped from V and 2 bases from J, the junction kept 2 bases outside the gene matches. CDR1 and CDR2 from the germline V gene are LGHNA and YNFKEQ. The CDR3: CASSRTSLTDTQYF. The DNA of the CDR3 is TGTGCCAGCAGCCGGACTAGCCTCACAGATACGCAGTATTTT.

This clonotype is classed as medium-sized. The J gene is TRBJ1-1, the V gene TRBV12-3 or TRBV12-4; unclear D gene. The CDR3 has 13 residues. Between the trimmed V and J ends, which lost 2 bases and 1 base, there was a span of 5 bases. CDR3 sequence: CASSLTGNTEAFF. In nucleotides, the CDR3 is TGTGCCAGCAGTTTAACTGGGAACACTGAAGCTTTCTTT.

This clonotype is termed medium-sized. This chain connects TRBV5-1 to TRBJ2-5, with D possibly being TRBD2 (6 bases). Trimming pared 4 bases from V and 1 base from J, leaving 17 bases between. The germline CDR1 and CDR2 sequences are SGHRS and YFSETQ. The CDR3 is made up of 16 amino acids. The CDR3, as DNA: TGCGCCAGCAGCCCCGGGACTCCCGGACCCCAAGAGACCCAGTACTTC. Its translation: CASSPGTPGPQETQYF. The entire variable domain, with the rest obtained from reference TRBV5-1 and TRBJ2-5, is as follows: KAGVTQTPRYLIKTRGQQVTLSCSPISGHRSVSWYQQTPGQGLQFLFEYFSETQRNKGNFPGRFSGRQFSNSRSEMNVSTLELGDSALYLCASSPGTPGPQETQYFGPGTRLLVL.

This clonotype is medium-sized within its sample. The chain combines TRBV7-3 with TRBJ2-3, with no clear D. Germline V gene data show CDR1 as SGHTA and CDR2 as FQGTGA. Trimming shortened V by 5 bases and J by 0 bases, and 15 bases separated the two germline ends. The length of the CDR3 is 16 residues. The CDR3 sequence: CASSPTPRPSTDTQYF. CDR3 in DNA: TGTGCCAGCAGCCCAACCCCCCGACCTAGCACAGATACGCAGTATTTT.

V is TRBV4-1 and J is TRBJ2-1, with D possibly being TRBD1 or TRBD2 (5 bases each). Between the trimmed V and J ends, which lost 0 bases and 8 bases, there was a span of 17 bases. CDR3 length equals 16 residues. The germline V gene has CDR1 MGHRA and CDR2 YSYEKL. The CDR3 is CASSQDGASWGDEQFF. The CDR3 coding sequence is TGCGCCAGCAGCCAAGATGGGGCTAGCTGGGGCGATGAGCAGTTCTTC.

In its sample, this clonotype is medium-sized. CDR3 nucleotide sequence: TGTGCCAGCGAGAGTGCGGGAGCCTCAGGAGAGCAGTACTTC. Translating it yields CASESAGASGEQYF. The chain combines TRBV7-9 with TRBJ2-7, with 7 bases identical to TRBD2. Trimming at V came to 8 bases and at J to 7 bases, leaving 14 bases not matched to a gene. The germline V gene has CDR1 SEHNR and CDR2 FQNEAQ (reference sequence). The CDR3 covers 14 residues.

This clonotype is labeled medium-sized (0.01 to 0.1%). This CDR3 is CASSFGDRDYGYTF. For the CDR3, the DNA is TGTGCCAGCAGTTTTGGGGACAGGGACTATGGCTACACCTTC. This rearrangement joins TRBV28 to TRBJ1-2; TRBD1 aligns across 9 bases. This CDR3 contains 14 residues. Germline V lookup: CDR1 MDHEN, CDR2 SYDVKM. Trimming cost V 3 bases and J 3 bases; bases outside gene matches: 2.

In its sample, this clonotype is medium-sized. V gene TRBV19 combines with J gene TRBJ1-4; D remains unclear. The CDR3 extends over 12 amino acids. Germline assignment: CDR1 LNHDA and CDR2 SQIVND (reference sequence). The germline V and J ends were trimmed by 5 bases and 10 bases, with 11 bases remaining between them. The CDR3 loop reads CASSPYSGKLFF. The CDR3 DNA follows: TGTGCCAGTAGTCCTTACTCTGGAAAACTGTTTTTT.

By share, this clonotype ranks as large. V and J are TRBV7-2 and TRBJ2-7, with D unresolved. Germline V gene data show CDR1 as SGHTA and CDR2 as FQGNSA. V lost 5 bases, J lost 7 bases, and 12 bases lay in between. CDR3 length: 12 amino acids. CDR3 residues: CASSPRPGEQYF. CDR3 bases: TGTGCCAGCAGCCCCCGACCTGGGGAGCAGTACTTC.

By its share, this clonotype is medium-sized. This chain connects TRBV7-2 to TRBJ1-5; 7 bases agree with TRBD1. Trimming removed 6 bases from V and 1 base from J; junction bases left unmatched: 6. Germline CDR1 and CDR2: SGHTA and FQGNSA. The CDR3 runs 15 residues. CDR3 residues: CASSFGQDSNQPQHF. The CDR3 DNA reads as TGTGCCAGCAGTTTCGGACAGGACAGCAATCAGCCCCAGCATTTT.

V is TRBV4-2 and J is TRBJ1-2, with a tentative D call TRBD1 (6 bases). V was clipped by 1 base and J by 5 bases, with 14 bases between them. CDR1 is LGHNA, CDR2 YNFKEQ, per germline. This CDR3 contains 15 residues. This chain's CDR3 is CASSQGVKGEYGYTF. CDR3 nucleotides: TGTGCCAGCAGCCAAGGAGTCAAGGGGGAGTATGGCTACACCTTC.

This clonotype came up many times. V gene TRBV6-2 or TRBV6-3 combines with J gene TRBJ2-7; 8 bases are a match to TRBD2. The junction had 16 bases not matched to a gene; V was cut back by 5 bases and J by 1 base. The germline V gene has CDR1 MNHEY and CDR2 SVGEGT. This CDR3 is 18 amino acids long. CDR3 coding DNA: TGTGCCAGCAGTCGGACCCTAAATCGGGGGGGAATTTCCTACGAGCAGTACTTC. It translates to CASSRTLNRGGISYEQYF.

The chain links TRBV7-8 to TRBJ2-7, with unresolved D. Trimming shortened V by 3 bases and J by 2 bases, and 14 bases separated the two germline ends. CDR3 length equals 15 residues. CDR1 SGHVS and CDR2 FQNEAQ come from the germline V gene. CDR3 DNA: TGTGCCAGCAGCTTTTCGTCCACTGGCACCTACGAGCAGTACTTC. Protein sequence: CASSFSSTGTYEQYF.

In this sample, this clonotype is medium-sized. V is TRBV11-1 and J is TRBJ2-5; possible D gene TRBD1, 5 bases. Trimming removed 5 bases from V and 1 base from J, with 17 bases in between. Germline CDR1 is SGHAT and CDR2 is FQDESV (reference sequence). The CDR3 covers 16 residues. Here the CDR3 DNA reads TGTGCCAGCAGCCCCAATGTAAGGGGCTTCCAAGAGACCCAGTACTTC. Its protein is CASSPNVRGFQETQYF.